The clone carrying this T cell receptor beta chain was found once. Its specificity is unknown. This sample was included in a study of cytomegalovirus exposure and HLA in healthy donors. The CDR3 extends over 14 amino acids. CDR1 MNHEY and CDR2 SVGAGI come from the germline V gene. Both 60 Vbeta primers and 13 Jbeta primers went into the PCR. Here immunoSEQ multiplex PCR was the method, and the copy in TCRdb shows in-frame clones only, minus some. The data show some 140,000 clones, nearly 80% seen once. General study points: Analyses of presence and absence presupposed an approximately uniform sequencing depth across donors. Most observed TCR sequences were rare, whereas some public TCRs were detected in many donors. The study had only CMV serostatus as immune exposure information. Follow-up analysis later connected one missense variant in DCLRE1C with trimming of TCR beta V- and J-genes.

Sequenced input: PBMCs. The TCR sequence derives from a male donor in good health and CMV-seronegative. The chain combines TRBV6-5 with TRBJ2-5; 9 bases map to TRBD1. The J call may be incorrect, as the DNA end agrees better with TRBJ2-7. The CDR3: CASTPGQGTYEQYF. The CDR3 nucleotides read TGTGCCAGCACTCCGGGACAGGGCACCTACGAGCAGTACTTC.